These 10 T cell receptor beta chains were sequenced from one sample in a study of blood T cells in healthy people across ages. Combining a sample-barcoded 5' primer with a J-beta primer mix, a second PCR ran for roughly 7 to 12 cycles. TCRdb independently ran MiXCR on the 5' RACE reads; one entry per CDR3 protein. This sample has roughly 1,300,000 distinct CDR3 sequences, with 59% found just once. Input material: blood. Receptor source: a man aged 18 to 35 in good health.

The chain employs TRBV6-1 and TRBJ2-4; D unresolved. The J call is doubtful: the DNA matches TRBJ2-7 better. This CDR3 is built from 14 residues. Per the germline V gene, CDR1 is MNHNS and CDR2 is SASEGT. The CDR3 DNA sequence: TGTGCCAGCAGTGAAAGGATGATAACCTACGAGCAGTACTTC. It encodes CASSERMITYEQYF.

This clonotype was recorded at least ten times. The chain carries TRBV24-1 and TRBJ2-1, with 12 bases lining up with TRBD1. With V trimmed by 4 bases and J by 5 bases, 8 bases remained unmatched. Germline values: CDR1 KGHDR, CDR2 SFDVKD. CDR3 length equals 17 residues. The DNA of the CDR3 is TGTGCCACCAGTGAATCCGGGACAGGGGGCGATCACAATGAGCAGTTCTTC. Protein sequence: CATSESGTGGDHNEQFF.

This clonotype was seen more than once but under ten times. The chain carries TRBV29-1 and TRBJ1-1, with 10 bases identical to TRBD1. Germline V lookup: CDR1 SQVTM, CDR2 ANQGSEA. The ends lost 1 base at V and 3 bases at J; junction bases unmatched: 5. The CDR3 is made up of 15 amino acids. The CDR3 here is CSVEGGTGADTEAFF. CDR3 nucleotide sequence: TGCAGCGTTGAAGGGGGGACAGGGGCGGACACTGAAGCTTTCTTT.

The genes are TRBV10-3 and TRBJ2-7, with D perhaps TRBD1 or TRBD2 (6 bases each). The CDR3 totals 15 residues. Per germline, CDR1 ENHRY and CDR2 SYGVKD. Trimming shortened V by 10 bases and J by 4 bases, and 23 bases separated the two germline ends. CDR3 sequence: CATGAQGQNNYEQYF. The DNA of the CDR3 is TGTGCCACGGGGGCCCAAGGACAGAACAATTACGAGCAGTACTTC.

This clonotype was observed a single time. The junction shows a germline mismatch at one end, possibly a read error. The chain couples TRBV2 to TRBJ2-1; perhaps TRBD2 as D (5 bases). This CDR3 has 13 amino acids. The germline V gene encodes CDR1 SNHLY and CDR2 FYNNEI. The chain's CDR3 is CASRPTSFNERFF. DNA for the CDR3: TGTGCCAGCAGGCCAACTAGTTTCAATGAGCGGTTCTTC.

The chain carries TRBV4-1 and TRBJ2-7; D might be TRBD1 (7 bases). Germline CDR1 MGHRA, CDR2 YSYEKL. V gave up 1 base and J gave up 4 bases, with 17 bases separating them. The CDR3 has 16 amino acids. CDR3 region: CASSQGRGNRGYEQYF. CDR3 DNA: TGCGCCAGCAGCCAAGGGCGCGGGAACAGGGGTTACGAGCAGTACTTC.

This clonotype has more than one count but fewer than ten. The V gene is TRBV15, the J gene TRBJ1-6, with D hard to call. The length of the CDR3 is 12 residues. Looked up from germline, CDR1 is LNHNV and CDR2 is YYDKDF (reference sequence). V gave up 4 bases and J gave up 3 bases, with 1 base separating them. The CDR3 region is CATSIYNSPLHF. DNA for the CDR3: TGTGCCACCAGCATCTATAATTCACCCCTCCACTTT.

To note about this clonotype: A read error may account for a junction end that differs from germline. This sequence joins TRBV4-1 and TRBJ2-5; D possibly corresponds to TRBD1 (6 bases). Looked up from germline, CDR1 is MGHRA and CDR2 is YSYEKL. This CDR3 is built from 15 residues. CDR3 protein: CAGSQERGSGETQYF. CDR3 sequence (DNA): TGCGCCGGCAGCCAAGAGAGGGGGTCGGGGGAGACCCAGTACTTC.

The chain combines TRBV20-1 with TRBJ2-1; D unclear. The CDR3 runs 16 residues. V shed 0 bases and J shed 0 bases, with 12 bases lying between them. Germline CDR1 DFQATT, CDR2 SNEGSKA (reference sequence). In DNA form, the CDR3 reads TGCAGTGCTAGAGAATCGAGGATTAGCTCCTACAATGAGCAGTTCTTC. Its translation: CSARESRISSYNEQFF.

The CDR3 bases are TGTGCCAGCAGCCAAGCCGAAGGGGGCAGGCTCTACGAGCAGTACTTC. Amino acid sequence: CASSQAEGGRLYEQYF. The chain recombines TRBV3-1 with TRBJ2-7, with TRBD1 matching 7 bases. The CDR3 has 16 residues. Per germline, CDR1 LGHDT and CDR2 YNNKEL (reference sequence). V shed 1 base and J 3 bases; nucleotides not matched to a gene: 9.